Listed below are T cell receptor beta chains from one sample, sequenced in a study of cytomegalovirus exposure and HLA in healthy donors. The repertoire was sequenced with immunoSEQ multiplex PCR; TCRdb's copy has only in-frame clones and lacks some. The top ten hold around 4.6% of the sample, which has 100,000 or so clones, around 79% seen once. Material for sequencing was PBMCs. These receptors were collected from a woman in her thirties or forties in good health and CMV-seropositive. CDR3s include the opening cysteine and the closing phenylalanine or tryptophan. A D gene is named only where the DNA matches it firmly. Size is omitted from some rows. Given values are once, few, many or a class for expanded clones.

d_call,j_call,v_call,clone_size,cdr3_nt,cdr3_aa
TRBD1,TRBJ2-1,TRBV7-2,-,TGTGCCAGCAGCAACAGGGGACGGACCTTCGACAATGAGCAGTTCTTC,CASSNRGRTFDNEQFF
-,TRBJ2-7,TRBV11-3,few,TGTGCCACACAGGGAATTTCCTACGAGCAGTACTTC,CATQGISYEQYF
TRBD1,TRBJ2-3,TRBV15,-,TGTGCCACCAGCAGATCGCTGACAGGGGATATAGGCACAGATACGCAGTATTTT,CATSRSLTGDIGTDTQYF
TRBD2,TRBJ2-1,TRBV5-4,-,TGTGCCAGCAGCGACCCAAGACTAGCGTATGAGCAGTTCTTC,CASSDPRLAYEQFF
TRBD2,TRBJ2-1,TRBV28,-,TGTGCCAGCAGTCCATCAGCGGGAGAGGAGTACAATGAGCAGTTCTTC,CASSPSAGEEYNEQFF
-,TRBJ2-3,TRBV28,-,TGTGCCAGCAGTTTATCCGGGAGCGTAAATACGCAGTATTTT,CASSLSGSVNTQYF
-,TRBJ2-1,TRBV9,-,TGTGCCAGCAGCGTAGCGAAGTTTAGTGAGCAGTTCTTC,CASSVAKFSEQFF
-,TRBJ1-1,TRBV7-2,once,TGTGCCAGCAACCCAAGGGGCGTATTTTTAAACACTGAAGCTTTCTTT,CASNPRGVFLNTEAFF
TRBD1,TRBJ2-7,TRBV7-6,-,TGTGCCAGCAGCTCCGACAGGGGTTCCGAGCAGTACTTC,CASSSDRGSEQYF
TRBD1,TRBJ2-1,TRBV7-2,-,TGTGCCAGCAGCCTGACAGGGGGTTCTGTCAATGAGCAGTTCTTC,CASSLTGGSVNEQFF
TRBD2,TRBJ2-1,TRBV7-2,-,TGTGCCAGCAGCTCGACTAGCGGGACACCCTACAATGAGCAGTTCTTC,CASSSTSGTPYNEQFF
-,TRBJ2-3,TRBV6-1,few,TGTGCCAGCAGTAGGGCGGGGAGCACAGATACGCAGTATTTT,CASSRAGSTDTQYF
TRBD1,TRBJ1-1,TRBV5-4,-,TGTGCCAGCAGCCTCGGACAGGGTGGCACTGAAGCTTTCTTT,CASSLGQGGTEAFF
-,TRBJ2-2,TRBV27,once,TGTGCCAGCAGTTTCTTCGGACAGACCACCGGGGAGCTGTTTTTT,CASSFFGQTTGELFF
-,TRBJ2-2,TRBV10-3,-,TGTGCCATCAGTAGGTTGGGAGGCGGGGAGCTGTTTTTT,CAISRLGGGELFF
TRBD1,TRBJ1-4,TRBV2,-,TGTGCCAGCAATTCTCAGGGGGCAAGTAATGAAAAACTGTTTTTT,CASNSQGASNEKLFF
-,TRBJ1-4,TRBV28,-,TGTGCCAGCAGTTTTAGGTCGGGGACAACTAATGAAAAACTGTTTTTT,CASSFRSGTTNEKLFF
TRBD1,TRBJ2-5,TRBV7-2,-,TGTGCCAGCAGCTTGGACAGGGGATCAGAGACCCAGTACTTC,CASSLDRGSETQYF
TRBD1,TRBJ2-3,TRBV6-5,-,TGTGCCAGCAGTTGGGACAGGGTGGCAGATACGCAGTATTTT,CASSWDRVADTQYF
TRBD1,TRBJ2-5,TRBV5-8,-,TGTGCCAGCAGCTTGGGACAGGGGAAAGAGACCCAGTACTTC,CASSLGQGKETQYF
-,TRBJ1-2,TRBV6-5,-,TGTGCCAGCAGTTACTCGGGGGGGCGTCGAGGCTACACCTTC,CASSYSGGRRGYTF
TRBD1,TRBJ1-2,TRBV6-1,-,TGTGCCAGCACGGACAGGGCGGGCTATGGCTACACCTTC,CASTDRAGYGYTF
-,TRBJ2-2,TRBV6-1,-,TGTGCCAGCAGTTATGGGGGCCCCGGGGAGCTGTTTTTT,CASSYGGPGELFF
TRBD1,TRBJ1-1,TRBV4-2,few,TGTGCCAGCAGCCAAGGGACAGGCTACACTGAAGCTTTCTTT,CASSQGTGYTEAFF
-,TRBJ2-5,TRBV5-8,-,TGTGCCAGCAGCGGTTGGGGTTCAGGGGTGGTGCGCGAGACCCAGTACTTC,CASSGWGSGVVRETQYF
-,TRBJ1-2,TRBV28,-,TGTGCCAGCAGTCCTGGACAGCCAGGGGGCTACACCTTC,CASSPGQPGGYTF
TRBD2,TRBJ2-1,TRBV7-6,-,TGTGCCAGCAGCCTATCTAGCGGGACCCCTACTGACAATGAGCAGTTCTTC,CASSLSSGTPTDNEQFF
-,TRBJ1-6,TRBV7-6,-,TGTGCCAGCAGTCCCGGGGGACTACCTTCACCCCTCCACTTT,CASSPGGLPSPLHF
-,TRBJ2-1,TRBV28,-,TGTGCCAGCAGTTTGGTTCGGGACTCCTCCTACAATGAGCAGTTCTTC,CASSLVRDSSYNEQFF
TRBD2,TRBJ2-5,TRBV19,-,TGTGCCAGTAGTACCATGGGACTAGCGGGAGAACAGTACTTC,CASSTMGLAGEQYF
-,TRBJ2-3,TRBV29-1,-,TGCAGCGCTTCGACAGGATTCACAGATACGCAGTATTTT,CSASTGFTDTQYF
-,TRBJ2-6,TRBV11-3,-,TGTGCCAGCAGCCTTTACTCCCAAGTCTCTGGGGCCAACGTCCTGACTTTC,CASSLYSQVSGANVLTF
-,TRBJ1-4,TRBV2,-,TGTGCCAGCTCTAGGGACTCTAATGAAAAACTGTTTTTT,CASSRDSNEKLFF
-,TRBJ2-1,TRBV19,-,TGTGCCAGTAGTATAATGGGTAGCCTAGGGGCCAACAATGAGCAGTTCTTC,CASSIMGSLGANNEQFF
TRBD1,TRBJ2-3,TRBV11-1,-,TGTGCCAGCAGCTGGGGGGACAGGTACAGGGGCACAGATACGCAGTATTTT,CASSWGDRYRGTDTQYF
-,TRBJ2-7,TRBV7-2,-,TGTGCCAGCAGCTTAAGCAGGGGATTTAGTGAGCAGTACTTC,CASSLSRGFSEQYF
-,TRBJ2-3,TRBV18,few,TGTGCCAGCTCACCACTAGATTCCACAGATACGCAGTATTTT,CASSPLDSTDTQYF
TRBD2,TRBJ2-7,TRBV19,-,TGTGCCAGTAGTATAGTCTTTAGCGGGAGCAACGAGCAGTACTTC,CASSIVFSGSNEQYF
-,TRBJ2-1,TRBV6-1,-,TGTGCCAGCACCCACGGTCACTACAATGAGCAGTTCTTC,CASTHGHYNEQFF
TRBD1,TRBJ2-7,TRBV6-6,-,TGTGCCAGCAGCCAGGTGGGACAGGTCCATGCAGTGGGGTACTTC,CASSQVGQVHAVGYF
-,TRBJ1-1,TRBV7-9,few,TGTGCCAGCAGCTTAGTATGGGAGCTGAACACTGAAGCTTTCTTT,CASSLVWELNTEAFF
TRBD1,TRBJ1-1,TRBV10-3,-,TGTGCCATCAGGGCCGGGACAGCGAAGGTGACTGAAGCTTTCTTT,CAIRAGTAKVTEAFF
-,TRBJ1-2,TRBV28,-,TGTGCCAGCAGTTTATGGACCGGGGAGAATGGCTACACCTTC,CASSLWTGENGYTF
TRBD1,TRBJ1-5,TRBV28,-,TGTGCCAGCAACCCAGGGGGGAACGCGGGCAATCAGCCCCAGCATTTT,CASNPGGNAGNQPQHF